The 2 T cell receptor beta chains listed next were all sequenced from one sample in a study of regulatory T cells in long-lasting Graves disease. As to time point: newly diagnosed GD, antithyroid drugs for less than 3 months. Researchers made the TCR library from RNA that was extracted from PBMCs. Researchers made TCR beta libraries by using iRepertoire HTBI primers and running Arm-PCR on CDR3 regions. TCRdb re-called the multiplex PCR reads through MiXCR, storing one row per CDR3 protein. Among more than 400,000 distinct CDR3 sequences listed, 15% to 20% were seen once. The sample was also reused in another study, on T cells in Graves' hyperthyroidism and ophthalmopathy.

Sequencing was performed on peripheral blood mononuclear cells (PBMCs), taken at new diagnosis, from a patient treated with antithyroid drugs. These receptors were obtained from a man aged 35 to 55 with Graves disease.

V is TRBV7-9 and J is TRBJ2-1, with D unclear. Germline loops: CDR1 SEHNR, CDR2 FQNEAQ (reference sequence). The CDR3 sequence is 15 residues long. With 3 bases removed from V and 2 bases from J, the gap between germline ends came to 11 bases. The CDR3 DNA reads as TGTGCCAGCAGCTTCCAAGAAACCCCCTACAATGAGCAGTTCTTC. This codes for CASSFQETPYNEQFF.

This clonotype has only a few counts. V usage is TRBV3-1 and J usage is TRBJ1-5; D possibly corresponds to TRBD1 (5 bases). The CDR3 covers 16 residues. The V end was cut by 1 base, the J end by 6 bases, with 16 bases between. The V gene's germline CDR1 is LGHDT and CDR2 YNNKEL (reference sequence). This CDR3 is CASSQAYGGKGQPQHF. The CDR3 DNA follows: TGTGCCAGCAGCCAAGCATATGGGGGAAAGGGTCAGCCCCAGCATTTT.